Each of the 25 T cell receptor beta chains below was sequenced from the same sample in a study of blood T cell repertoires in COVID-19. Some clones are missing from TCRdb's copy, which holds only in-frame ones; the method was immunoSEQ multiplex PCR. In the table there are some 99,000 clones, around 75% of which are singletons. Sequencing input: peripheral blood. All receptors derive from a man between 65 and 85 years old with acute or convalescent COVID-19.

This clone has more than one count but fewer than ten. The rearrangement joins TRBV27 to TRBJ1-1, with D perhaps TRBD1 (5 bases). V dropped 0 bases and J dropped 11 bases, with 19 bases sitting between them. The V gene's germline CDR1 is MNHEY and CDR2 SMNVEV (reference sequence). The CDR3 is 15 residues long. The chain's CDR3 is CASSLSYQGRGLAFF. In nucleotides, the CDR3 is TGTGCCAGCAGTTTATCTTATCAGGGTAGGGGCCTGGCTTTCTTT.

The table lists this clone with a count of one. The chain carries TRBV27 and TRBJ2-5; D ambiguous. CDR3 length: 11 residues. In germline, CDR1 is MNHEY, CDR2 SMNVEV (reference sequence). The V and J ends lost 6 bases and 5 bases respectively, with 7 bases between them. The CDR3 here is CASSSRETQYF. The CDR3 DNA reads TGTGCCAGCAGCTCCCGGGAGACCCAGTACTTC.

V usage is TRBV5-1 and J usage is TRBJ2-5, with D tentatively TRBD1 (6 bases). The germline V gene has CDR1 SGHRS and CDR2 YFSETQ. The CDR3 is 15 residues long. V was clipped by 0 bases and J by 5 bases, with 14 bases between them. The chain's CDR3 is CASSLGSGAAETQYF. The CDR3 DNA sequence: TGCGCCAGCAGCTTGGGGTCAGGGGCGGCGGAGACCCAGTACTTC.

The chain has TRBV28 and TRBJ2-7, with a tentative D call TRBD2 (6 bases). This CDR3 spans 16 amino acids. Trimming took off 3 bases at V and 2 bases at J, with 17 bases between the two ends. CDR1 and CDR2 (germline): MDHEN, SYDVKM. CDR3 amino acids: CASSLGLGFRAYEQYF. The CDR3 DNA is TGTGCCAGCAGTTTGGGACTGGGGTTCAGGGCCTACGAGCAGTACTTC.

The rearrangement joins TRBV16 to TRBJ2-3; TRBD1 matches at 9 bases. CDR1 is KGHSY, CDR2 FQNENV, per germline. CDR3 length equals 15 residues. Losses at the gene ends were 4 bases for V and 1 base for J; bases not matched to a gene: 3. CDR3 sequence: CASSRNRGRTDTQYF. Here the CDR3 DNA reads TGTGCCAGCAGCCGTAACAGGGGGCGCACAGATACGCAGTATTTT.

Written as DNA, the CDR3 is TGTGCCAGCACCGAGCGGGAAAACTATGGCTACACCTTC. Protein: CASTERENYGYTF. The chain carries TRBV6-6 and TRBJ1-2; D unresolved. CDR1 and CDR2 (germline): MNHNY, SVGAGI (reference sequence). The V and J ends lost 7 bases and 2 bases respectively, with 11 bases between them. The CDR3 is made up of 13 amino acids.

V usage is TRBV7-2 and J usage is TRBJ2-7; TRBD2 might be the D (6 bases). This CDR3 is 15 amino acids long. Trimming pared 4 bases from V and 6 bases from J, leaving 19 bases between. The V gene's germline CDR1 is SGHTA and CDR2 FQGNSA. The chain's CDR3 is CASSSRPSAPSEQYF. CDR3 DNA: TGTGCCAGCAGCTCCCGGCCTAGCGCTCCTTCCGAGCAGTACTTC. The full variable domain, completed using reference TRBV7-2 and TRBJ2-7, is GAGVSQSPSNKVTEKGKDVELRCDPISGHTALYWYRQSLGQGLEFLIYFQGNSAPDKSGLPSDRFSAERTGGSVSTLTIQRTQQEDSAVYLCASSSRPSAPSEQYFGPGTRLTVT.

This clone is a singleton in its sample. The V call is TRBV6-2 or TRBV6-3, the J call TRBJ2-7; 13 bases align to TRBD2. V trimming: 4 bases; J trimming: 0 bases; junction bases outside the gene matches: 9. The CDR3 is made up of 18 amino acids. From germline, CDR1 is MNHEY and CDR2 SVGEGT. The DNA of the CDR3 is TGTGCCAGCAGTTCCCTGCCGGGACTAGCGGGGTCCTCCTACGAGCAGTACTTC. As protein: CASSSLPGLAGSSYEQYF.

This clone was counted a few times. The chain carries TRBV18 and TRBJ1-2, with TRBD1 matching 11 bases. The germline gives CDR1 KGHSH, CDR2 LQKENI. The CDR3 extends over 16 amino acids. The V gene end was trimmed by 3 bases and the J gene end by 5 bases; junction bases not matched to a gene: 8. The CDR3: CASSPEGTGGVYGYTF. DNA of the CDR3: TGTGCCAGCTCACCGGAGGGGACAGGGGGAGTTTATGGCTACACCTTC. Combining the CDR3 with reference TRBV18 and TRBJ1-2 gives the whole variable domain NAGVMQNPRHLVRRRGQEARLRCSPMKGHSHVYWYRQLPEEGLKFMVYLQKENIIDESGMPKERFSAEFPKEGPSILRIQQVVRGDSAAYFCASSPEGTGGVYGYTFGSGTRLTVV.

The chain has TRBV5-4 and TRBJ2-7; 8 positions agree with TRBD1. Trimming took 2 bases from V and 2 from J; bases not matched to a gene: 3. This CDR3 region has 14 residues. Germline lookup yields CDR1 SGHNT and CDR2 YYREEE (reference sequence). The CDR3 DNA is TGTGCCAGCAGCTTCGACAGGGGCCCCTACGAGCAGTACTTC. Translation gives CASSFDRGPYEQYF.

The chain joins TRBV7-2 to TRBJ2-2; TRBD2 is a possible D gene (6 bases). The V and J ends lost 4 bases and 6 bases respectively, with 12 bases between them. Looked up from germline, CDR1 is SGHTA and CDR2 is FQGNSA. The CDR3 has 14 amino acids. The CDR3 sequence: CASSSTRDSGELFF. In DNA, the CDR3 is TGTGCCAGCAGCTCAACGCGGGACTCCGGGGAGCTGTTTTTT.

The V and J genes are TRBV12-3 or TRBV12-4 and TRBJ2-5, with no clear D. Trimming shortened V by 4 bases and J by 5 bases, and 5 bases separated the two germline ends. The CDR3 consists of 11 residues. The CDR3 protein is CASSSEETQYF. In DNA form, the CDR3 reads TGTGCCAGCAGTTCCGAGGAGACCCAGTACTTC.

The V gene is TRBV6-5, the J gene TRBJ1-5, with D tentatively TRBD1 (5 bases). V was cut by 8 bases and J by 2 bases, with 13 bases left in between. CDR1 and CDR2 from the germline V gene are MNHEY and SVGAGI. The CDR3 covers 14 residues. CDR3 sequence: CASAGQGGNQPQHF. As DNA, the CDR3 is TGTGCCAGCGCCGGCCAGGGTGGCAATCAGCCCCAGCATTTT.

The J gene is TRBJ1-3, the V gene TRBV19; D is undetermined. This CDR3 is built from 15 residues. CDR1 is LNHDA, CDR2 SQIVND, per germline (reference sequence). Trimming pared 5 bases from V and 4 bases from J, leaving 15 bases between. The chain's CDR3 is CASSYLRSSGNTIYF. CDR3 bases: TGTGCCAGTAGTTACCTCAGAAGTTCCGGAAACACCATATATTTT.

This sequence joins TRBV4-2 and TRBJ2-3, with TRBD2 as a possible D gene (7 bases). Per germline, CDR1 LGHNA and CDR2 YNFKEQ. The CDR3 has 14 residues. V lost 11 bases and J 4 bases, leaving 19 bases between the germline ends. CDR3 sequence (DNA): TGTGCCGCATCTCAGATCGGGGGGCCAGATACGCAGTATTTT. Translating it yields CAASQIGGPDTQYF.

This clone was seen only once. The chain combines TRBV28 with TRBJ1-6; TRBD1 might be the D (6 bases). This CDR3 region has 15 residues. Germline CDR1 and CDR2: MDHEN and SYDVKM. The V end lost 4 bases, the J end lost 11 bases, and 18 bases lay between the germline ends. The CDR3 coding sequence is TGTGCCAGCAGTTACAGGGAGGGCTTTACACCACCCCTCCACTTT. This translates into CASSYREGFTPPLHF.

The chain carries TRBV14 and TRBJ2-5; 8 nucleotides agree with TRBD2. The CDR3 covers 16 residues. Trimming took 3 bases from V and 3 from J; bases not matched to a gene: 9. Germline CDR1 reads SGHDN; CDR2 reads FVKESK. CDR3 sequence (DNA): TGTGCCAGCAGCCATCGTCGGACTAGCCTAGAAGAGACCCAGTACTTC. Protein sequence: CASSHRRTSLEETQYF.

This clone appeared a single time. The rearrangement uses TRBV7-3 and TRBJ1-4; 7 bases are shared with TRBD1. V trimming: 0 bases; J trimming: 13 bases; junction bases outside the gene matches: 5. The CDR3 runs to 13 residues. Germline lookup yields CDR1 SGHTA and CDR2 FQGTGA. Here the CDR3 reads CASSLTTGQRLFF. Written as DNA, the CDR3 is TGTGCCAGCAGCTTAACTACGGGACAGAGACTGTTTTTT.

This clone was seen a few times. In nucleotides, the CDR3 is TGTGCCAGCAGTTTTACACAACTAGCGGGAGAGACCCAGTACTTC. This gives the protein CASSFTQLAGETQYF. The gene calls are TRBV6-5 and TRBJ2-5; the match to TRBD2 covers 9 bases. This CDR3 is built from 15 residues. Unmatched junction bases numbered 7, after V lost 4 bases and J lost 4 bases. CDR1 is MNHEY and CDR2 is SVGAGI in the germline V gene.

The chain recombines TRBV3-1 (or the pseudogene TRBV3-2) with TRBJ1-2, with D maybe TRBD1 (6 bases). V dropped 5 bases and J dropped 2 bases, with 9 bases sitting between them. The CDR3 is made up of 13 amino acids. From germline, CDR1 is LGHDT and CDR2 YNNKEL (reference sequence). CDR3 loop: CASSKGQNYGYTF. The CDR3 coding sequence is TGTGCCAGCAGCAAGGGACAAAACTATGGCTACACCTTC.

V is TRBV20-1 and J is TRBJ2-7, with no clear D. Trimming removed 3 bases at V and 3 bases at J, with 15 bases between. This CDR3 is built from 14 residues. Germline CDR1 and CDR2: DFQATT and SNEGSKA (reference sequence). DNA for the CDR3: TGCAGTGCTAGTACGCAGGTTCCTGTCTACGAGCAGTACTTC. Its protein is CSASTQVPVYEQYF.

This chain links TRBV5-1 with TRBJ2-3; TRBD2 matches 9 bases. The V gene end was trimmed by 7 bases and the J gene end by 6 bases; junction bases not matched to a gene: 15. This CDR3 spans 16 amino acids. Germline lookup yields CDR1 SGHRS and CDR2 YFSETQ. The CDR3 DNA is TGCGCCAGCCGTTTGCTTCCTAGCGGGATAGATGATACGCAGTATTTT. Protein sequence: CASRLLPSGIDDTQYF.

This chain uses TRBV9 with TRBJ2-3; the match to TRBD2 covers 15 bases. CDR1 and CDR2 (germline): SGDLS, YYNGEE. With 2 bases clipped from V and 4 bases from J, the junction kept 5 bases outside the gene matches. The CDR3 covers 17 residues. The CDR3 DNA is TGTGCCAGCAGCGTCGGCGGACTAGCGGGAGGGGCAGATACGCAGTATTTT. This sequence encodes CASSVGGLAGGADTQYF.

V is TRBV18 and J is TRBJ2-1, with TRBD1 matching over 8 bases. Losses at the gene ends were 4 bases for V and 12 bases for J; bases not matched to a gene: 38. The CDR3 covers 23 residues. CDR1 is KGHSH, CDR2 LQKENI, per germline. In DNA, the CDR3 is TGTGCCAGCTCACTAAATTTATTAGGACAGGGAAAAATTAGACTGGATGGTTCGACGGCGCAGTTCTTC. It yields the protein CASSLNLLGQGKIRLDGSTAQFF. Drawing the rest from reference TRBV18 and TRBJ2-1, the complete variable domain is NAGVMQNPRHLVRRRGQEARLRCSPMKGHSHVYWYRQLPEEGLKFMVYLQKENIIDESGMPKERFSAEFPKEGPSILRIQQVVRGDSAAYFCASSLNLLGQGKIRLDGSTAQFFGPGTRLTVL.

The V call is TRBV5-4, the J call TRBJ1-2, with 9 bases that match TRBD1. Trimming took 3 bases from V and 4 from J; bases not matched to a gene: 4. Germline V CDR1 and CDR2: SGHNT, YYREEE (reference sequence). This CDR3 has 14 amino acids. The CDR3 nucleotides are TGTGCCAGCAGCTACCCACAGGGGGCCTATGGCTACACCTTC. Translating it yields CASSYPQGAYGYTF.